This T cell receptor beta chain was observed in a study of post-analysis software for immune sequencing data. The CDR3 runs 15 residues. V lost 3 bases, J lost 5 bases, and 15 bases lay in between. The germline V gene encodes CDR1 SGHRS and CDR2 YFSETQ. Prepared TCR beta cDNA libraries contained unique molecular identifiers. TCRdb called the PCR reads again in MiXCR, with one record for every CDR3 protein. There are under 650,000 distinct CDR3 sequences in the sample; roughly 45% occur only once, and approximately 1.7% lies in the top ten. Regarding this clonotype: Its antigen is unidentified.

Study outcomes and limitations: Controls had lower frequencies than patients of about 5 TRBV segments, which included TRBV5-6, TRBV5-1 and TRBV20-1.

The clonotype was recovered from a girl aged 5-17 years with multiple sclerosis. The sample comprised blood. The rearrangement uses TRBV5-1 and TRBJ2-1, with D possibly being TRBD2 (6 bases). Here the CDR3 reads CASSSSGTRNNEQFF. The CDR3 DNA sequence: TGCGCCAGCAGCTCCTCCGGGACTCGGAACAATGAGCAGTTCTTC.